This T cell receptor (beta chain) was documented in a study of breast tumors, draining lymph nodes, adjacent tissues. Findings and limits, study-wide: Tumor TCR diversity was below lymph nodes but above nontumor tissue. Luminal-like breast cancer showed significantly higher tumor–nontumor repertoire similarity than basal-like. Data fit most tumor T cells coming from lymph node, expanding in tumor. That most tumor T cells come from lymph nodes remained unproven.

This CDR3 is 14 amino acids long. Looked up from germline, CDR1 is SGDLS and CDR2 is YYNGEE. After removal of 0 bases from V and 6 bases from J, the junction contained 3 bases not matched to a gene. This clonotype was counted many times. Its specificity is not known. Axillary draining lymph nodes of breast cancer patients supplied the node samples. TCRdb re-derived calls from the multiplex PCR reads in MiXCR, one entry per CDR3 protein. The data contain about 230,000 distinct CDR3 sequences, about 32% of them singletons. The sample taken for sequencing was axillary lymph node tissue. The origin of this receptor is a female donor with breast cancer. Some clones in this sample may be carry-over from other donors' samples. The genes are TRBV9 and TRBJ2-7; 10 positions match TRBD1. CDR3 DNA sequence: TGTGCCAGCAGCGTAGGGGGACAGGGGCGCGAGCAGTACTTC. Protein sequence: CASSVGGQGREQYF.